The T cell receptor (beta chain) under discussion was sequenced for a study of T cell responses to AZD1222 COVID-19 vaccine. Between the trimmed V and J ends, which lost 5 bases and 2 bases, there was a span of 16 bases. CDR1 and CDR2 (germline): LNHDA, SQIVND (reference sequence). The CDR3 spans 16 residues. Only in-frame clones appear in the TCRdb table, and some are missing; sequencing was by immunoSEQ multiplex PCR. The sample consists of about 86,000 clones, more than 70% of them appearing once. The chain employs TRBV19 and TRBJ2-1, with a tentative D call TRBD1 (5 bases). This sample comprised peripheral blood, obtained 28 days after the second AZD1222 dose. This clonotype was obtained from an adult who received the AZD1222 COVID-19 vaccine. The CDR3 coding sequence is TGTGCCAGTAGTTTCCTGGGGCTCTATCCCTACAATGAGCAGTTCTTC. Its protein is CASSFLGLYPYNEQFF.